This T cell receptor beta chain emerged from a study of cytomegalovirus exposure and HLA in healthy donors (dated by TCRdb to about 2017). About the study as a whole: According to a later analysis, one platform produced both the 120 validation repertoires and the roughly 650 repertoires of the first cohort. The aim of the study was to test whether cataloging public T cell receptors could identify signatures of past pathogen exposure. High-throughput TCR immunosequencing, statistical association of individual TCRs with disease status, and machine learning were combined to predict cytomegalovirus infection status. Besides the first cohort of 666 subjects, a separate validation cohort made up of 90 to 150 different subjects was used.

CDR1 SGHAT and CDR2 FQNNGV are derived from the germline V gene. V lost 4 bases and J lost 3 bases, and the count of bases not matched to a germline gene is 5. The CDR3 sequence holds 15 residues, the cysteine and phenylalanine included. Only the CDR3 DNA is retained, 45 bases long and in frame from the first base. As for this clone: The antigen it binds to is not known. One base away there is no much larger clone; base qualities are not given.

The donors were included in the validation cohort of roughly 130 subjects, a group kept apart from the roughly 670-subject first cohort. Libraries came from the immunoSEQ multiplex PCR assay. Concerning the study's data processing: A statistical classification framework was developed to diagnose cytomegalovirus status using the catalog of TCR beta chain sequences. TCRdb carries this immuneACCESS record with in-frame sequences only. Its versions omit some clonotypes, under half of them owing to an unresolved V gene in the studies checked, with the rest unexplained. Clonal size and the V and J genes are those of that table, whereas D and trimming came from the DNA. The sample table records around 300,000 clones; approximately 86% of these occur just once. Over 0.95% of the sample is held by the ten biggest clonotypes. What the work shows at the level of the full study, not this receptor alone: Of the cluster scores, approximately 95% were above 0 in a later analysis, which found that TCRs clustered in the first cohort also tended to co-occur in the 120 validation repertoires. Most TCR sequences were observed very rarely across donors, whereas some public TCRs were present in many individuals. A few of the identified cytomegalovirus-associated TCR beta chains were confirmed in vitro to be specific for cytomegalovirus antigens. The authors suggested that the approach could potentially be generalized to other disease states and immunological phenotypes. A later analysis had no HLA typing for the validation cohort, so co-occurrence there was scored across all 110 or so repertoires. Cytomegalovirus status was reported to be diagnosed by the classifier with high specificity and sensitivity in both the original and validation cohorts. The study listed 164 TCR beta chains as associated with cytomegalovirus.

This chain is built from TRBV11-2 and TRBJ2-1, with 8 junctional bases fitting TRBD2. The sample comprised PBMCs. The source is a young woman in good health and CMV-seronegative. The nucleotide sequence reads as follows: TGTGCCAGCAGCTCCGGACTAGCCGACTACAATGAGCAGTTCTTC. Protein translation: CASSSGLADYNEQFF. The full variable domain, with segments outside the CDR3 supplied by the reference TRBV11-2 and TRBJ2-1 proteins, appears as EAGVAQSPRYKIIEKRQSVAFWCNPISGHATLYWYQQILGQGPKLLIQFQNNGVVDDSQLPKDRFSAERLKGVDSTLKIQPAKLEDSAVYLCASSSGLADYNEQFFGPGTRLTVL.